The 4 T cell receptor beta chains given below trace back to one sample, sequenced in a study of T cells in Graves' hyperthyroidism and ophthalmopathy. There were TCR beta CDR3 regions amplified from RNA transcripts. Researchers ran a first-round RT-PCR on the TCR CDR3 using the HTBI primer set. MiXCR, run by TCRdb on the multiplex PCR reads, gives a single entry per CDR3 protein. The sample consists of nearly 600,000 distinct CDR3 sequences, 11% to 15% of them appearing once. The sample was blood. Source of these receptors: a woman between 18 and 30 years old with Graves' ophthalmopathy.

The chain carries TRBV4-2 and TRBJ1-2, with D perhaps TRBD1 (5 bases). Germline-derived CDR1 and CDR2 are LGHNA and YNFKEQ. This CDR3 has 19 residues. The germline V and J ends were trimmed by 3 bases and 0 bases, with 23 bases remaining between them. CDR3 region: CASSHPTGVSTRANYGYTF. The CDR3 nucleotides read TGTGCCAGCAGCCACCCGACGGGGGTCTCGACCCGAGCTAACTATGGCTACACCTTC.

The table lists this clonotype with many counts. V and J are TRBV20-1 and TRBJ2-2; a possible D gene is TRBD1 (6 bases). The CDR3 spans 16 residues. The V end was cut by 3 bases, the J end by 3 bases, with 17 bases between. CDR1 is DFQATT, CDR2 SNEGSKA, per germline (reference sequence). CDR3 in amino acids: CSASRQASSDTGELFF. The CDR3 DNA sequence: TGCAGTGCTAGTCGACAGGCCTCGTCGGACACCGGGGAGCTGTTTTTT.

Regarding this clonotype: A much larger clone sits a single nucleotide away, making a read error possible. This sequence joins TRBV18 and TRBJ2-5, with a tentative D call TRBD1 (5 bases). V was pared by 0 bases and J by 7 bases, with 9 bases between. The germline V gene has CDR1 KGHSH and CDR2 LQKENI. The CDR3 has 13 residues. This CDR3 is CASSPPVQGTQYF. CDR3 coding DNA: TGTGCCAGCTCACCACCGGTCCAGGGGACCCAGTACTTC.

This clonotype showed up just a few times. The chain is built from TRBV24-1 and TRBJ2-2, with D perhaps TRBD1 (6 bases). Germline V gene lookup returns CDR1 KGHDR and CDR2 SFDVKD. CDR3 length: 15 amino acids. The germline V and J ends were trimmed by 6 bases and 4 bases, with 14 bases remaining between them. The CDR3 protein is CATSPGTPLTGELFF. The CDR3 DNA sequence: TGTGCCACCAGTCCTGGGACACCCCTCACCGGGGAGCTGTTTTTT.